The 18 T cell receptor beta chains below were found in one sample sequenced in a study of Ad26.COV2.S vaccination and SARS-CoV-2 variants. Sequencing used immunoSEQ multiplex PCR; TCRdb keeps in-frame clones, though not all of them. The sample lists 350,000 to 450,000 clones, about 91% occurring once. Sample: peripheral blood, taken after recovery from COVID-19. The receptor source for this set is a human donor who had recovered from COVID-19.

The rearrangement uses TRBV4-1 and TRBJ2-7, with TRBD2 identical over 9 bases. Germline V gene sequence: CDR1 MGHRA, CDR2 YSYEKL. The CDR3 is made up of 15 amino acids. V dropped 1 base and J dropped 4; count of bases not matched to a gene: 5. CDR3 bases: TGCGCCAGCAGCCAAGCGGAGCGGGGGGTATACGAGCAGTACTTC. Translated, it gives CASSQAERGVYEQYF.

This clone is a singleton in its sample. This sequence joins TRBV27 and TRBJ1-4; D unresolved. The CDR3 loop spans 16 amino acids. Germline V gene lookup returns CDR1 MNHEY and CDR2 SMNVEV (reference sequence). The V end lost 3 bases, the J end lost 4 bases, and 15 bases lay between the germline ends. In nucleotides, the CDR3 is TGTGCCAGCAGTTTGTCTGTTCCGGCTAATAATGAAAAACTGTTTTTT. Protein: CASSLSVPANNEKLFF.

The V call is TRBV2, the J call TRBJ1-5, with 10 bases aligning to TRBD1. Germline V gene lookup returns CDR1 SNHLY and CDR2 FYNNEI. This CDR3 region has 15 residues. V shed 4 bases and J 7 bases; nucleotides not matched to a gene: 7. The CDR3, as DNA: TGTGCCAGCAGTGGGGGGACAGGGGAAGGCCAGCCCCAGCATTTT. Protein product: CASSGGTGEGQPQHF. Looking up the rest from reference TRBV2 and TRBJ1-5 gives the full variable domain: EPEVTQTPSHQVTQMGQEVILRCVPISNHLYFYWYRQILGQKVEFLVSFYNNEISEKSEIFDDQFSVERPDGSNFTLKIRSTKLEDSAMYFCASSGGTGEGQPQHFGDGTRLSIL.

This sequence joins TRBV7-2 and TRBJ2-1; D remains unclear. The V gene's germline CDR1 is SGHTA and CDR2 FQGNSA. This CDR3 spans 15 amino acids. Trimming removed 8 bases at V and 1 base at J, with 15 bases between. DNA for the CDR3: TGTGCCAGCGGCTCTTTATCCTTTTCCTACAATGAGCAGTTCTTC. Protein: CASGSLSFSYNEQFF.

This chain connects TRBV20-1 to TRBJ1-1; D is uncertain. Trimming took 6 bases from V and 7 from J, leaving 12 bases between them. From germline, CDR1 is DFQATT and CDR2 SNEGSKA (reference sequence). This CDR3 region has 11 residues. The DNA of the CDR3 is TGCAGTGCCACTCCCGCAAGTGAAGCTTTCTTT. It encodes CSATPASEAFF.

The chain joins TRBV5-5 to TRBJ1-2; TRBD1 is a possible D gene (6 bases). The CDR3 length is 16 residues. In germline, CDR1 is SGHKS, CDR2 YYEKEE (reference sequence). The germline V and J ends were trimmed by 0 bases and 8 bases, with 20 bases remaining between them. CDR3 bases: TGTGCCAGCAGCTTGGAGGGGACATCCCCTCCTTCGGGCTACACCTTC. This codes for CASSLEGTSPPSGYTF.

This chain links TRBV10-3 with TRBJ1-5; 9 bases are a match to TRBD1. The CDR3 is made up of 18 amino acids. Germline loops: CDR1 ENHRY, CDR2 SYGVKD. With V trimmed by 3 bases and J by 1 base, 10 bases remained unmatched. This CDR3 reads CAISERDRESLSNQPQHF. The CDR3 DNA sequence: TGTGCCATCAGTGAACGGGACAGGGAATCTTTAAGCAATCAGCCCCAGCATTTT.

V and J are TRBV7-9 and TRBJ1-2; no clear D gene. Per the germline V gene, CDR1 is SEHNR and CDR2 is FQNEAQ (reference sequence). The CDR3 totals 17 residues. Trimming cost V 5 bases and J 4 bases, with 23 bases left between them. The DNA for the CDR3 is TGTGCCAGCAGCCCCCGTGTTGCTCGGCAGACCGTCTATGGCTACACCTTC. It specifies CASSPRVARQTVYGYTF.

The chain joins TRBV5-4 to TRBJ1-1; D is perhaps TRBD1 (6 bases). The ends were cut back, 2 bases at V and 5 bases at J, with 13 bases in the middle. The germline CDR1 and CDR2 sequences are SGHNT and YYREEE (reference sequence). This CDR3 has 14 residues. CDR3 protein: CASSFWGRRTEAFF. The CDR3 coding sequence is TGTGCCAGCAGCTTCTGGGGGCGCAGGACTGAAGCTTTCTTT.

This chain links TRBV12-3 or TRBV12-4 with TRBJ1-2; unclear D gene. V was clipped by 3 bases and J by 8 bases, with 10 bases between them. There are 12 residues in the CDR3. The CDR3 bases are TGTGCCAGCAGTTTCGGTGCAGTGGGCTACACCTTC. Translation: CASSFGAVGYTF.

The chain joins TRBV7-8 to TRBJ1-1, with D uncertain. V lost 5 bases and J 8 bases, leaving 9 bases between the germline ends. This CDR3 region has 11 residues. Germline V gene sequence: CDR1 SGHVS, CDR2 FQNEAQ. Written as DNA, the CDR3 is TGTGCCAGCAGCCCTATATCGGAAGCTTTCTTT. Translated: CASSPISEAFF.

This clone was seen a few times. In DNA, the CDR3 is TGCGCCAGCAGCTTGGATTGGGGGACATCTGAGCAGTTCTTC. This codes for CASSLDWGTSEQFF. The chain is built from TRBV5-1 and TRBJ2-1; a weak D match, TRBD1 (6 bases). This CDR3 spans 14 amino acids. Germline V gives CDR1 SGHRS, CDR2 YFSETQ. V was pared by 0 bases and J by 9 bases, with 13 bases between.

J is TRBJ1-1 and V is TRBV7-9, with D perhaps TRBD1 (5 bases). Germline assignment: CDR1 SEHNR and CDR2 FQNEAQ (reference sequence). The CDR3 is 14 residues long. V was trimmed by 4 bases and J by 4 bases, leaving 13 bases between them. The chain's CDR3 is CASSYGTLGTEAFF. The CDR3 DNA follows: TGTGCCAGCAGCTACGGGACGTTAGGCACTGAAGCTTTCTTT.

This clone appeared a single time. The chain joins TRBV18 to TRBJ1-3; the D is unclear. Per germline, CDR1 KGHSH and CDR2 LQKENI. CDR3 size: 15 residues. The V end was cut by 6 bases, the J end by 0 bases, with 12 bases between. This chain's CDR3 is CASSEFSGSGNTIYF. The CDR3 region has the DNA TGTGCCAGCTCCGAATTTTCGGGCTCTGGAAACACCATATATTTT. The variable domain in full, with the rest retrieved from reference TRBV18 and TRBJ1-3, is NAGVMQNPRHLVRRRGQEARLRCSPMKGHSHVYWYRQLPEEGLKFMVYLQKENIIDESGMPKERFSAEFPKEGPSILRIQQVVRGDSAAYFCASSEFSGSGNTIYFGEGSWLTVV.

V gene TRBV13 combines with J gene TRBJ1-1, with a tentative D call TRBD1 (5 bases). Germline V gene lookup returns CDR1 PRHDT and CDR2 FYEKMQ (reference sequence). Trimming pared 7 bases from V and 4 bases from J, leaving 13 bases between. The CDR3 length is 13 residues. CDR3: CASNLGEGTEAFF. CDR3 in DNA: TGTGCCAGCAACCTGGGGGAGGGCACTGAAGCTTTCTTT.

The V and J genes are TRBV2 and TRBJ2-5, with 9 bases aligning to TRBD1. Germline values: CDR1 SNHLY, CDR2 FYNNEI. V dropped 6 bases and J dropped 4; count of bases not matched to a gene: 3. This CDR3 has 13 residues. In DNA form, the CDR3 reads TGTGCCAGCAGGCGGGACAGGGCAGAGACCCAGTACTTC. As protein: CASRRDRAETQYF.

V usage is TRBV19 and J usage is TRBJ1-4, with 7 bases aligning to TRBD1. CDR1 LNHDA and CDR2 SQIVND come from the germline V gene (reference sequence). Germline trimming cut 6 bases from V and 5 bases from J; bases unmatched to any gene: 0. The CDR3 is 12 amino acids. In DNA, the CDR3 is TGTGCCAGTAGGACAGGGAATGAAAAACTGTTTTTT. Its protein is CASRTGNEKLFF.

This chain uses TRBV10-3 with TRBJ1-1; D not resolved. V lost 6 bases and J lost 0, with 8 bases in between. This CDR3 comprises 13 residues. CDR1 ENHRY and CDR2 SYGVKD come from the germline V gene. CDR3 loop: CAIRIDVNTEAFF. CDR3 sequence (DNA): TGTGCCATCAGGATAGATGTGAACACTGAAGCTTTCTTT.